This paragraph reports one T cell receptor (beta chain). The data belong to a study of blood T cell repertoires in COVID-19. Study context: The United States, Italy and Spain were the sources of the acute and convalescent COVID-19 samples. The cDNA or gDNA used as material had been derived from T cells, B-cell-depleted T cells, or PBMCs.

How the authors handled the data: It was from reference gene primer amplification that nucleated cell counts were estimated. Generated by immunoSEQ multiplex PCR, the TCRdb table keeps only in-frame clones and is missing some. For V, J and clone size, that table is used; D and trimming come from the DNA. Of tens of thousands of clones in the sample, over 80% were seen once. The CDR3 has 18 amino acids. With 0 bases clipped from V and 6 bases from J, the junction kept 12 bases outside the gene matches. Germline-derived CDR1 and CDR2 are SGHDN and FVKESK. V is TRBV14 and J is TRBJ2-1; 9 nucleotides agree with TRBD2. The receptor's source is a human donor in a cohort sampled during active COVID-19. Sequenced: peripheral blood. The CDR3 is CASSQDLMAGLAFNEQFF. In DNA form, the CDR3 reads TGTGCCAGCAGCCAAGACCTGATGGCGGGACTAGCCTTCAATGAGCAGTTCTTC.